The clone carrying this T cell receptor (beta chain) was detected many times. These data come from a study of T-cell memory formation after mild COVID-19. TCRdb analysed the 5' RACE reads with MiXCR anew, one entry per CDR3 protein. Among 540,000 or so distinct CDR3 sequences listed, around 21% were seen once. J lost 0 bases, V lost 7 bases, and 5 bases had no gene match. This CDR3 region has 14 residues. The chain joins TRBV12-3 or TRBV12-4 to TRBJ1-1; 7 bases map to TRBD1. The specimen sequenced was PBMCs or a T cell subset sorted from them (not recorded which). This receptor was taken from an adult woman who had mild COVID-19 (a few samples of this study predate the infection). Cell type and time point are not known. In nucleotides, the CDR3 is TGTGCCAGCATGGCAGGACAGGTGAACACTGAAGCTTTCTTT. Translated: CASMAGQVNTEAFF.